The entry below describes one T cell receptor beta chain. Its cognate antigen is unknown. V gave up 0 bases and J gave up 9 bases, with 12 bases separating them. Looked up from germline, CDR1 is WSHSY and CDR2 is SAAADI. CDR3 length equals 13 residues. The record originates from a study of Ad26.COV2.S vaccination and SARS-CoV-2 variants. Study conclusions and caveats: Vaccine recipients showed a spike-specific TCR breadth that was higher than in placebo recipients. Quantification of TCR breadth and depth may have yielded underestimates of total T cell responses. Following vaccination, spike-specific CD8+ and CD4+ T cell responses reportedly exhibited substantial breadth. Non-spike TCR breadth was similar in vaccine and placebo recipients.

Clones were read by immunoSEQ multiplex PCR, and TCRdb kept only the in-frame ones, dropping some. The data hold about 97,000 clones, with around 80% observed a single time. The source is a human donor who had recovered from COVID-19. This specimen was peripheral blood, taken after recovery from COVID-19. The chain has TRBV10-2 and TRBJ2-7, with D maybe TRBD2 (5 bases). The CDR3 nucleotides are TGCGCCAGCAGTGAGTCGACTGGACTCACGCAGTACTTC. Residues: CASSESTGLTQYF.